Following are 17 T cell receptor beta chains from one sample sequenced in a study of cytomegalovirus exposure and HLA in healthy donors. PCR involved 60 Vbeta and 13 Jbeta primers. Sequencing was performed with immunoSEQ multiplex PCR; in TCRdb, only in-frame clones are kept and a portion is missing. Seen here are fewer than 130,000 clones, less than 85% observed once, and the top ten hold roughly 13%. The source material was PBMCs. These receptors all stem from a man under 40 in good health and CMV-seropositive.

V is TRBV13 and J is TRBJ1-2; a weak D match, TRBD1 (5 bases). The CDR3 contains 14 residues. Deletions cut 3 bases from V and 4 bases from J, with 12 bases between. Germline V gene sequence: CDR1 PRHDT, CDR2 FYEKMQ (reference sequence). This chain's CDR3 is CASSFAGFSYGYTF. The CDR3 DNA sequence: TGTGCCAGCAGCTTCGCAGGGTTTTCCTATGGCTACACCTTC.

The chain combines TRBV11-2 with TRBJ1-1; TRBD1 agrees at 7 bases. The germline V gene encodes CDR1 SGHAT and CDR2 FQNNGV. This CDR3 has 15 residues. The trim removed 0 bases at V and 3 bases at J, leaving 4 bases unmatched. The CDR3 loop reads CASSLEWRGHTEAFF. CDR3 in DNA: TGTGCCAGCAGCTTAGAATGGAGGGGGCACACTGAAGCTTTCTTT.

The chain is built from TRBV7-9 and TRBJ2-2, with D hard to call. Germline-derived CDR1 and CDR2 are SEHNR and FQNEAQ (reference sequence). V lost 3 bases and J 5 bases, leaving 7 bases between the germline ends. This CDR3 region has 13 residues. The DNA for the CDR3 is TGTGCCAGCAGCTTGACTTTTACCGGGGAGCTGTTTTTT. Its translation: CASSLTFTGELFF.

This clone appeared a single time. The chain joins TRBV10-3 to TRBJ1-2; no clear D gene. Per the germline V gene, CDR1 is ENHRY and CDR2 is SYGVKD. Trimming took off 0 bases at V and 6 bases at J, with 14 bases between the two ends. The CDR3 is 15 residues long. DNA of the CDR3: TGTGCCATCAGTGAGTCAGTCCCGGGGAACCATGGCTACACCTTC. Translating it yields CAISESVPGNHGYTF.

This clone was detected once. This sequence joins TRBV9 and TRBJ2-2, with a possible D match to TRBD1 (5 bases). Between the trimmed V and J ends, which lost 6 bases and 1 base, there was a span of 16 bases. The V gene's germline CDR1 is SGDLS and CDR2 YYNGEE. This CDR3 is built from 16 residues. The CDR3: CASNKRWQGNTGELFF. Here the CDR3 DNA reads TGTGCCAGCAACAAAAGGTGGCAGGGGAACACCGGGGAGCTGTTTTTT.

The V and J genes are TRBV9 and TRBJ1-2; D is ambiguous. Trimming pared 3 bases from V and 0 bases from J, leaving 12 bases between. From germline, CDR1 is SGDLS and CDR2 YYNGEE. The CDR3 totals 15 residues. The chain's CDR3 is CASSARPGTNYGYTF. The CDR3 coding sequence is TGTGCCAGCAGCGCCCGACCGGGAACTAACTATGGCTACACCTTC.

This clone occurred once. The genes are TRBV5-5 and TRBJ2-7; 9 bases are shared with TRBD1. Germline trimming cut 4 bases from V and 3 bases from J; bases unmatched to any gene: 20. This CDR3 is built from 19 residues. Looked up from germline, CDR1 is SGHKS and CDR2 is YYEKEE (reference sequence). The CDR3 sequence: CASSVGTGNFIGPLYEQYF. The CDR3 DNA reads TGTGCCAGCAGCGTTGGGACAGGGAACTTCATTGGCCCCCTCTACGAGCAGTACTTC. Together with reference TRBV5-5 and TRBJ2-7, the CDR3 gives the full variable domain: DAGVTQSPTHLIKTRGQQVTLRCSPISGHKSVSWYQQVLGQGPQFIFQYYEKEERGRGNFPDRFSARQFPNYSSELNVNALLLGDSALYLCASSVGTGNFIGPLYEQYFGPGTRLTVT.

The genes are TRBV7-9 and TRBJ2-3; weak D call: TRBD2 (6 bases). Trimming pared 5 bases from V and 0 bases from J, leaving 15 bases between. The CDR3 runs to 16 residues. From germline, CDR1 is SEHNR and CDR2 FQNEAQ (reference sequence). The CDR3: CASSKGAGMSTDTQYF. The DNA for the CDR3 is TGTGCCAGCAGCAAAGGCGCGGGGATGAGCACAGATACGCAGTATTTT.

This chain joins TRBV2 and TRBJ1-2, with TRBD1 as a possible D gene (6 bases). This CDR3 has 17 residues. Germline V lookup: CDR1 SNHLY, CDR2 FYNNEI. V lost 2 bases and J lost 5, with 21 bases in between. The CDR3 protein is CASSESGRGRASYGYTF. The CDR3 DNA sequence: TGTGCCAGCAGTGAAAGCGGCAGGGGCCGCGCATCATATGGCTACACCTTC.

This clone was observed a single time. The V call is TRBV30, the J call TRBJ1-1, with TRBD1 matching over 9 bases. The V gene's germline CDR1 is GTSNPN and CDR2 SVGIG (reference sequence). After removal of 7 bases from V and 5 bases from J, the junction contained 2 bases not matched to a gene. The CDR3 length is 11 residues. This CDR3 reads CAYDRGTEAFF. As DNA, the CDR3 is TGTGCCTATGACAGGGGGACTGAAGCTTTCTTT.

This chain links TRBV28 with TRBJ2-7, with 10 bases lining up with TRBD1. Germline lookup yields CDR1 MDHEN and CDR2 SYDVKM. V trimming: 6 bases; J trimming: 4 bases; junction bases outside the gene matches: 6. The CDR3 is 14 residues long. In nucleotides, the CDR3 is TGTGCCAGCAGGTGGGGGACAGGGGCGTACGAGCAGTACTTC. Amino acid sequence: CASRWGTGAYEQYF.

The chain employs TRBV28 and TRBJ1-2; D is uncertain. The germline V and J ends were trimmed by 6 bases and 2 bases, with 10 bases remaining between them. In germline, CDR1 is MDHEN, CDR2 SYDVKM. The CDR3 has 13 residues. This CDR3 reads CASSPRFNYGYTF. In DNA, the CDR3 is TGTGCCAGCAGCCCACGGTTCAACTATGGCTACACCTTC.

This clone was seen only a few times. The chain combines TRBV5-6 with TRBJ1-5, with TRBD1 matching over 11 bases. Germline V gene lookup returns CDR1 SGHDT and CDR2 YYEEEE. The ends lost 3 bases at V and 4 bases at J; junction bases unmatched: 3. CDR3 size: 15 residues. CDR3 sequence (DNA): TGTGCCAGCAGCTGGGGACAGGGGGAAAATCAGCCCCAGCATTTT. This codes for CASSWGQGENQPQHF.

The chain has TRBV7-9 and TRBJ2-7; D is possibly TRBD2 (5 bases). Trimming removed 1 base at V and 2 bases at J, with 15 bases between. CDR3 length equals 16 residues. Germline lookup yields CDR1 SEHNR and CDR2 FQNEAQ (reference sequence). CDR3 amino acids: CASSLEVGDGAYEQYF. The CDR3 DNA reads as TGTGCCAGCAGCTTAGAGGTAGGAGACGGGGCCTACGAGCAGTACTTC.

CDR3 bases: TGTGCCAGCGTCGGAGCCCACTTCTATGGCTACACCTTC. It yields the protein CASVGAHFYGYTF. The chain couples TRBV25-1 to TRBJ1-2; D uncertain. Trimming pared 8 bases from V and 4 bases from J, leaving 14 bases between. This CDR3 has 13 residues. The V gene's germline CDR1 is MGHDK and CDR2 SYGVNS.

This clone was recorded a few times. The chain couples TRBV5-1 to TRBJ2-7; TRBD1 matches 7 bases. This CDR3 spans 15 amino acids. Germline loops: CDR1 SGHRS, CDR2 YFSETQ. Unmatched junction bases numbered 5, after V lost 2 bases and J lost 0 bases. CDR3 residues: CASSLGGLLSYEQYF. The CDR3 DNA is TGCGCCAGCAGCTTAGGGGGCCTTCTCTCCTACGAGCAGTACTTC.

V gene TRBV5-1 combines with J gene TRBJ2-7; perhaps TRBD1 as D (6 bases). CDR3 length equals 14 residues. Germline CDR1 is SGHRS and CDR2 is YFSETQ. Trimming shortened V by 1 base and J by 0 bases, and 8 bases separated the two germline ends. The CDR3 loop reads CASSLIGGSYEQYF. Here the CDR3 DNA reads TGCGCCAGCAGCTTGATAGGGGGCTCCTACGAGCAGTACTTC.